This TCR beta chain was observed in a study of shared clonotypes between healthy human individuals (dated by TCRdb to about 2020). With respect to the entire study: The cohort included a few men and a couple of women between 18 and 49 years of age. For each donor, three plates each were used for CD4 naive and CD4 memory, two plates were used for CD8 naive, and one plate was used for CD8 memory. Blood TCR repertoires of five healthy adults were deeply sequenced to estimate repertoire size and the extent of clonotype sharing between individuals. To increase sequencing depth and limit assay-specific biases, TCR repertoire library preparation and sequencing were carried out by different laboratories using diverse techniques. Between about 0.8 and 9.5 billion PBMCs per donor were obtained by leukapheresis.

About this clone: The antigen it recognizes is unknown. There are no base qualities to consult, and no much larger clone falls within one base.

Overall study outcomes, separate from this receptor: Only blood was sampled, and tissue TCR repertoires likely differ from those in blood. When a handful of donors were compared, the shared fraction of clonotypes was about 5% for naive CD4, approximately 3.5% for naive CD8, about 2.5% for memory CD4, and 0.4% for memory CD8. Even with the large sequencing depth, rarefaction of the sorted-subset datasets indicated that sequencing was incomplete. The genetic and exposure-history diversity represented was limited by the small number of donors. Estimated clonotype richness was generally larger for naive than for memory subsets. Based on pairwise subsampling, the degree of clonotype sharing among donors was expected to be affected by sequencing depth. Clonotypes shared by all four sorted-subset donors showed higher generation probabilities than non-shared clonotypes.

TCR CDR3 regions were amplified from genomic DNA by multiplex PCR using the deep immunoSEQ assay. Extracted genomic DNA from each cell subset was spread evenly across all wells of several immunoSEQ 96-well plates, with each plate serving as a replicate. For sorted subsets, around 0.2 ug of genomic DNA, equivalent to 25,000 to 35,000 T cell genomes, went into each replicate PCR. Purified libraries were quantified with a Qubit 3.0 fluorometer, sized on a Bioanalyzer 2100, and re-quantified with the KAPA Library Quantification kit. Each immunoSEQ 96-well plate was sequenced on its own single-read 150-cycle Illumina NextSeq 550 flow cell. Per the original workflow: The immunoSEQ output contained only junctional sequences without quality scores, so filtering could not match that applied to full-length reads. To assign V/J genes and CDR3, sequences were annotated using PyIR, a Python wrapper for IgBLAST v1.9, with IMGT germline references. Reads with weak V/J assignments (E-value above 1e-6), missing CDR3, stop codons, out-of-frame junctions, or ambiguous translated residues were removed. V3J clonotypes were defined as sequences sharing the same inferred V gene, J gene, and CDR3 amino acid sequence. The percentage overlap between two repertoires was calculated by dividing the number of shared unique clonotypes by the size of the smaller repertoire. Three approaches were used to assess repertoire richness: RTK rarefaction, the Chao1 estimator, and Recon v2.1 estimates of unobserved clonotypes. Generation probabilities for all TCRbeta clonotypes obtained by the gDNA method from a handful of donors were computed using OLGA. This is the immuneACCESS table as TCRdb keeps it, with only in-frame sequences that have V and J called. A part of the clones is gone; compared with another copy, unresolved V genes explain less than half, and the rest is unexplained. For V, J and clone size, that table is used; D and trimming come from the DNA. The sample data list some 2.1 million clones, and roughly 95% of these were observed just once. The leading ten clones occupy approximately 1.7% of the sample.

CD8 naive samples were CD45RO-negative cells positively selected for CCR7, giving a CD45RA+CCR7+ population that excluded TemRA cells. The donors were healthy, HIV-negative adults with no recently reported acute infections or vaccinations. All donors were Caucasian adults living in Nashville, Tennessee, USA. Blood was collected by leukapheresis, and PBMCs were isolated by Ficoll-Histopaque density gradient centrifugation and then cryopreserved in liquid nitrogen vapor phase. Purity and quantity of every magnetically sorted T cell population were checked by analytical flow cytometry. Genomic DNA was isolated from every sorted fraction and measured by UV absorbance on a Nanodrop 2000c. V sheds 3 bases and J sheds 4 bases, leaving 15 bases between their ends. In the germline V gene (reference sequence), CDR1 corresponds to LNHDA and CDR2 to SQIVND. The CDR3 numbers 15 residues from cysteine through phenylalanine. Solely the CDR3 DNA is kept, with 45 bases framed from the first base.

The sample was naive CD8+ T cells from PBMCs. The cell subset or site label corresponds to: CD45RA+CCR7+. The TCR was taken from a man younger than 35 in good health. Some clones in this sample may be carry-over from other donors' samples. This chain joins TRBV19 to TRBJ1-2; TRBD1 is a possible D gene, resting on 5 matching bases. In nucleotide form, the sequence is TGTGCCAGTAGTATTCGTCCGGGAGGGACCTATGGCTACACCTTC. Its protein product is CASSIRPGGTYGYTF.